The rows below give T cell receptor beta chains drawn from one sample of a study of cytotoxic CD8 clonotypes in ibrutinib-treated CLL. Measured with immunoSEQ multiplex PCR; TCRdb has only the in-frame clones, and not every one. The sample has 58,000 or so clones, 45% to 60% seen once. The sequences come from PBMCs, collected after 12 months of ibrutinib treatment. Receptor source: a human donor with chronic lymphocytic leukemia. CDR3s include the opening cysteine and the closing phenylalanine or tryptophan. The order of the fields is clone size, D gene, CDR3 length, V gene, J gene, CDR3 protein, CDR3 DNA. A D gene is named only where the DNA matches it firmly. Only part of the rows carry a size: once, few, many, or a class if the clone is expanded.

abundance: few; d_gene: .; len: 14; v_gene: TRBV5-1; j_gene: TRBJ2-7; CDR3aa: CASSPLVDGEKQYF; CDR3nt: TGCGCCAGCAGCCCCCTAGTCGACGGGGAGAAGCAGTACTTC
abundance: .; d_gene: .; len: 13; v_gene: TRBV6-1; j_gene: TRBJ1-5; CDR3aa: CASGASYDQPQHF; CDR3nt: TGTGCCAGCGGGGCAAGTTACGATCAGCCCCAGCATTTT
abundance: .; d_gene: TRBD1; len: 15; v_gene: TRBV6-5; j_gene: TRBJ2-1; CDR3aa: CASSYRGPSYNEQFF; CDR3nt: TGTGCCAGCAGTTACAGGGGGCCCTCCTACAATGAGCAGTTCTTC
abundance: .; d_gene: .; len: 15; v_gene: TRBV5-6; j_gene: TRBJ2-6; CDR3aa: CASSLGWTGANVLTF; CDR3nt: TGTGCCAGCAGCTTAGGTTGGACTGGGGCCAACGTCCTGACTTTC
abundance: .; d_gene: .; len: 13; v_gene: TRBV7-8; j_gene: TRBJ1-5; CDR3aa: CASSLRPTEPQHF; CDR3nt: TGTGCCAGCAGCTTACGTCCCACAGAGCCCCAGCATTTT
abundance: .; d_gene: .; len: 12; v_gene: TRBV21-1; j_gene: TRBJ1-4; CDR3aa: CASSGGNEKLFF; CDR3nt: TGTGCCAGCAGTGGGGGGAATGAAAAACTGTTTTTT
abundance: .; d_gene: .; len: 14; v_gene: TRBV25-1; j_gene: TRBJ1-6; CDR3aa: CASSSTGANSPLHF; CDR3nt: TGTGCCAGCAGCAGCACGGGGGCGAATTCACCCCTCCACTTT
abundance: .; d_gene: TRBD1; len: 14; v_gene: TRBV25-1; j_gene: TRBJ1-5; CDR3aa: CASRGTGRNQPQHF; CDR3nt: TGTGCCAGCAGAGGGACAGGCCGAAATCAGCCCCAGCATTTT
abundance: .; d_gene: .; len: 14; v_gene: TRBV7-2; j_gene: TRBJ2-1; CDR3aa: CASSSRDTFNEQFF; CDR3nt: TGTGCCAGCAGCTCACGGGACACCTTCAATGAGCAGTTCTTC
abundance: many; d_gene: .; len: 14; v_gene: TRBV11-2; j_gene: TRBJ2-4; CDR3aa: CASSLVVAKNIQYF; CDR3nt: TGTGCCAGCAGCTTAGTAGTTGCCAAAAACATTCAGTACTTC
abundance: .; d_gene: .; len: 16; v_gene: TRBV4-2; j_gene: TRBJ2-1; CDR3aa: CASSQEAASSYNEQFF; CDR3nt: TGTGCCAGCAGCCAAGAAGCAGCGAGCTCCTACAATGAGCAGTTCTTC
abundance: .; d_gene: .; len: 16; v_gene: TRBV5-1; j_gene: TRBJ1-2; CDR3aa: CASSLVSGQLAIGYTF; CDR3nt: TGCGCCAGCAGCTTGGTATCTGGACAGCTCGCAATTGGCTACACCTTC
abundance: .; d_gene: .; len: 14; v_gene: TRBV11-2; j_gene: TRBJ2-1; CDR3aa: CASSFTRSYNEQFF; CDR3nt: TGTGCCAGCAGCTTTACTAGAAGCTACAATGAGCAGTTCTTC
abundance: .; d_gene: .; len: 13; v_gene: TRBV6-1; j_gene: TRBJ2-2; CDR3aa: CASSDHYTGELFF; CDR3nt: TGTGCCAGCAGTGACCATTACACCGGGGAGCTGTTTTTT
abundance: .; d_gene: .; len: 12; v_gene: TRBV7-8; j_gene: TRBJ1-2; CDR3aa: CASSPLQGGYTF; CDR3nt: TGTGCCAGCAGCCCCCTGCAAGGTGGCTACACCTTC
abundance: .; d_gene: .; len: 17; v_gene: TRBV19; j_gene: TRBJ2-3; CDR3aa: CASSTPPGKGSTDTQYF; CDR3nt: TGTGCCAGTAGTACCCCTCCTGGGAAGGGAAGTACAGATACGCAGTATTTT
abundance: many; d_gene: .; len: 14; v_gene: TRBV2; j_gene: TRBJ2-7; CDR3aa: CASSKERTSYEQYF; CDR3nt: TGTGCCAGCAGTAAAGAGCGGACCTCCTACGAGCAGTACTTC
abundance: few; d_gene: .; len: 17; v_gene: TRBV10-3; j_gene: TRBJ2-1; CDR3aa: CAISESILGPPVNEQFF; CDR3nt: TGTGCCATCAGTGAGTCGATCTTAGGGCCCCCCGTCAATGAGCAGTTCTTC